The 12 T cell receptor beta chains below were found in one sample sequenced in a study of blood T cell repertoires in COVID-19. Produced via immunoSEQ multiplex PCR; TCRdb's table is partial and in-frame only. The sample has 200,000 to 250,000 clones; about 79% are singletons. Sequencing was carried out using PBMCs or T cells enriched from blood (not recorded which). The receptor source for this set is a woman aged 60 to 75 who had recovered from COVID-19.

This clone was counted only a few times. The V call is TRBV10-3, the J call TRBJ1-5; 7 bases match TRBD1. J lost 1 base, V lost 6 bases, and 0 bases had no gene match. Germline V lookup: CDR1 ENHRY, CDR2 SYGVKD. This CDR3 has 13 residues. The DNA for the CDR3 is TGTGCCATCAGGACAGGGAGCAATCAGCCCCAGCATTTT. Translation: CAIRTGSNQPQHF.

The J gene is TRBJ1-4, the V gene TRBV7-2; D not certain. Trimming removed 5 bases from V and 2 bases from J, with 12 bases in between. CDR1 and CDR2 from the germline V gene are SGHTA and FQGNSA. There are 15 residues in the CDR3. The CDR3 DNA is TGTGCCAGCAGCCCAAATGGGCTGACTAATGAAAAACTGTTTTTT. It is translated as CASSPNGLTNEKLFF.

J is TRBJ1-3 and V is TRBV10-3; 8 bases map to TRBD1. Germline V gene lookup returns CDR1 ENHRY and CDR2 SYGVKD. The trim removed 6 bases at V and 2 bases at J, leaving 3 bases unmatched. This CDR3 has 14 residues. CDR3 nucleotide sequence: TGTGCCATCAGAGGACAGGGTGCTGGAAACACCATATATTTT. It encodes CAIRGQGAGNTIYF.

This clone was picked up one time. The chain carries TRBV7-2 and TRBJ2-3; D unclear. The V end lost 1 base, the J end lost 1 base, and 6 bases lay between the germline ends. Germline V gene data show CDR1 as SGHTA and CDR2 as FQGNSA. The CDR3 spans 14 residues. In DNA form, the CDR3 reads TGTGCCAGCAGCTTAGGGCACCGCACAGATACGCAGTATTTT. Amino acid sequence: CASSLGHRTDTQYF.

J is TRBJ2-7 and V is TRBV21-1; the table's TRBD1 call for D was not verified on the DNA. TRBV21-1 has pseudogene status. CDR3 length equals 14 residues. In DNA form, the CDR3 reads TGTGCCAGCACCCTTACGACAGGGGAGGCCGAGCAGTACTTC. This sequence encodes CASTLTTGEAEQYF.

V is TRBV3-1 (or the pseudogene TRBV3-2) and J is TRBJ1-2, with D perhaps matching TRBD1 (6 bases). The CDR3 totals 16 residues. With 0 bases removed from V and 7 bases from J, the gap between germline ends came to 18 bases. Germline CDR1 LGHDT, CDR2 YNNKEL (reference sequence). In DNA form, the CDR3 reads TGTGCCAGCAGCCAAGAACCACAGGGCGGTTGGAGTGGCTACACCTTC. It is translated as CASSQEPQGGWSGYTF.

This clone has just one count. V gene TRBV10-2 combines with J gene TRBJ2-3; 8 bases are shared with TRBD1. The germline V gene encodes CDR1 WSHSY and CDR2 SAAADI. The CDR3 covers 14 residues. With 6 bases clipped from V and 1 base from J, the junction kept 3 bases outside the gene matches. The CDR3 loop is CASRDRVRTDTQYF. The CDR3 DNA reads TGCGCCAGCAGGGACAGGGTCCGCACAGATACGCAGTATTTT.

This chain links TRBV7-9 with TRBJ1-1; the D is unclear. This CDR3 contains 12 residues. The germline V gene encodes CDR1 SEHNR and CDR2 FQNEAQ (reference sequence). Trimming pared 3 bases from V and 6 bases from J, leaving 8 bases between. CDR3 nucleotides: TGTGCCAGCAGCTTCGCAGGTCCTGAAGCTTTCTTT. This codes for CASSFAGPEAFF.

J is TRBJ2-3 and V is TRBV4-3, with 9 bases identical to TRBD2. CDR1 and CDR2 (germline): LGHNA, YSLEER. J gave up 0 bases and V 2 bases, and 21 bases lay outside the gene matches. The CDR3 totals 22 residues. This CDR3 reads CASSQYDPGLAIMPTSTDTQYF. CDR3 DNA: TGCGCCAGCAGCCAATATGACCCGGGACTAGCTATAATGCCGACTAGCACAGATACGCAGTATTTT.

The V gene is TRBV5-4, the J gene TRBJ1-1; 7 bases fit TRBD1. The CDR3 is made up of 12 amino acids. CDR1 and CDR2 from the germline V gene are SGHNT and YYREEE (reference sequence). V was pared by 0 bases and J by 11 bases, with 4 bases of the junction left unmatched. Written as DNA, the CDR3 is TGTGCCAGCAGCTTGGGACAGGGTGGGGCTTTCTTT. Translating gives CASSLGQGGAFF. Full variable domain (outside the CDR3, taken from reference TRBV5-4 and TRBJ1-1): ETGVTQSPTHLIKTRGQQVTLRCSSQSGHNTVSWYQQALGQGPQFIFQYYREEENGRGNFPPRFSGLQFPNYSSELNVNALELDDSALYLCASSLGQGGAFFGQGTRLTVV.

The chain links TRBV5-1 to TRBJ1-3; D uncertain. The CDR3 has 15 residues. Trimming left V 4 bases short and J 1 base short, with 12 bases between. CDR1 is SGHRS, CDR2 YFSETQ, per germline. The CDR3 reads CASSPGDYSGNTIYF. In DNA form, the CDR3 reads TGCGCCAGCAGCCCTGGAGATTATTCTGGAAACACCATATATTTT.

Concerning this clone: The same CDR3 can be traced to other DNA sequences in this sample. The J gene is TRBJ1-3, the V gene TRBV5-1; D is unclear. This CDR3 contains 14 residues. Germline CDR1 SGHRS, CDR2 YFSETQ. V was cut by 0 bases and J by 1 base, with 5 bases left in between. The CDR3 loop reads CASSLVGSGNTIYF. CDR3 in DNA: TGCGCCAGCAGCTTGGTCGGGTCTGGAAACACCATATATTTT.